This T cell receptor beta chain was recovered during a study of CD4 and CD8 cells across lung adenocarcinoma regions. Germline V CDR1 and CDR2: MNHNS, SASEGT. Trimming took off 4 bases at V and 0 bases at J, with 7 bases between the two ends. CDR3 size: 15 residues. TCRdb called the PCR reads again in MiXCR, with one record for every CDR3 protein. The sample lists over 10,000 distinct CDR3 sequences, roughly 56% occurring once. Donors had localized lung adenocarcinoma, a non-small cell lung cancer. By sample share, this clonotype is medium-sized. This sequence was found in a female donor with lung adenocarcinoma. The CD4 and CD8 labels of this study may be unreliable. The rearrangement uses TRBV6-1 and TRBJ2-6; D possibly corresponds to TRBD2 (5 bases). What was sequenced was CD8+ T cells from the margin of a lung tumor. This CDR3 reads CASSAEGSGANVLTF. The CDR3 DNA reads TGTGCCAGCAGTGCCGAGGGCTCTGGGGCCAACGTCCTGACTTTC.